The present T cell receptor (beta chain) was sequenced within a study of PD-1 blockade in classical Hodgkin lymphoma. The time point: newly diagnosed, previously untreated cHL patient sample. Magnetic negative selection was used to purify CD4+ T cells from thawed PBMCs. This table comes from immunoSEQ multiplex PCR, and its TCRdb copy is limited to in-frame clones, with some not included. The sample has approximately 26,000 clones; about 89% are singletons. Germline CDR1 reads LGHNA; CDR2 reads YSLEER. The CDR3 spans 16 residues. V was clipped by 0 bases and J by 4 bases; unmatched bases: 6. This chain links TRBV4-3 with TRBJ2-5; 9 bases match TRBD2. This clonotype originated in a human donor with classical Hodgkin lymphoma. The specimen was CD4+ T cells from blood. The CDR3 protein is CASSQDLRGGRETQYF. Written as DNA, the CDR3 is TGCGCCAGCAGCCAAGATCTGCGGGGGGGCCGAGAGACCCAGTACTTC.